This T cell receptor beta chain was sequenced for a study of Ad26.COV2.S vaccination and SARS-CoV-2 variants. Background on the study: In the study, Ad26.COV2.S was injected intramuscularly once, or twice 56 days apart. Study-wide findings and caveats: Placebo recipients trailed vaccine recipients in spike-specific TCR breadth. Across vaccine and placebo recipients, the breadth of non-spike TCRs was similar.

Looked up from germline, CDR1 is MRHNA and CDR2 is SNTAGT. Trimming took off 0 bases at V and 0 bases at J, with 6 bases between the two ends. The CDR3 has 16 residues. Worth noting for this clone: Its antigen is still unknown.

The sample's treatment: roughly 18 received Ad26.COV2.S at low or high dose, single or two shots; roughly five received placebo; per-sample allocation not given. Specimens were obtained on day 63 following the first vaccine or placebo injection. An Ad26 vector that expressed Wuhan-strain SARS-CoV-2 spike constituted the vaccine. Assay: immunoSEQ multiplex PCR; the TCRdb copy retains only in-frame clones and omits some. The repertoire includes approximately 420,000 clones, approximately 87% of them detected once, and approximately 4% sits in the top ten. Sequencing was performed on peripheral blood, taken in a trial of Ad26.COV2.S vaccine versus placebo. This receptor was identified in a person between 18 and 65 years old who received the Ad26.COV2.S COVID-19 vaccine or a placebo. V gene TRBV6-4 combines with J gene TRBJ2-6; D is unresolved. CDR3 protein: CASSDSRASGANVLTF. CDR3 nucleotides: TGTGCCAGCAGTGACTCGCGCGCCTCTGGGGCCAACGTCCTGACTTTC.